This TCR beta chain was profiled in a study of monozygotic twins with inflammatory bowel disease. Study-wide results and limits: Among patients, repertoires may have gained variability from differing immunosuppressive treatments. Limited power may explain why concordant and discordant twins showed no difference in repertoire similarity. Patients with IBD had less TCRbeta diversity (inverse Simpson) than their healthy co-twins.

TCRdb reprocessed the 5' RACE reads and reports one entry per CDR3 protein, with no DNA. Its table records about 450,000 distinct CDR3 sequences. In regard to this clonotype: The target antigen is unknown.

CDR1 is MNHEY and CDR2 is SMNVEV in the germline V gene (reference sequence). The CDR3 is 14 residues long. The sequencing input was blood. The sequence was collected from a human donor with ulcerative colitis or Crohn's disease, or a healthy co-twin of an affected twin (not recorded which). The chain employs TRBV27 and TRBJ1-2; TCRdb's D gene call, TRBD1, goes unchecked for lack of DNA. CDR3 amino acids: CASSPHGQGWADTF.